The next 9 T cell receptor beta chains were all read from a single sample in a study of CD8+CD57+ T cells in acquired aplastic anemia. CDR3 and TCR beta VDJ profiling relied on genomic DNA as the template. One entry per CDR3 protein results from TCRdb running MiXCR on the reads. The profile shows tens of thousands of distinct CDR3 sequences, around 70% of them singletons. Flow cytometry had shown expanded CD8+CD57+ cells in the patients chosen for sequencing. Input material: sorted CD4+, CD8+, or CD8+CD57+ T cells (not recorded which) from PBMCs. These receptors were taken from a human donor with aplastic anemia.

The table lists this clonotype with a few counts. The chain joins TRBV2 to TRBJ2-5, with D perhaps TRBD1 (6 bases). With 6 bases removed from V and 3 bases from J, the gap between germline ends came to 11 bases. Per the germline V gene, CDR1 is SNHLY and CDR2 is FYNNEI. This CDR3 contains 13 residues. The CDR3 here is CASSGQREETQYF. The CDR3 nucleotides are TGTGCCAGCAGCGGACAGCGAGAAGAGACCCAGTACTTC. Complete variable domain (other parts from reference TRBV2 and TRBJ2-5): EPEVTQTPSHQVTQMGQEVILRCVPISNHLYFYWYRQILGQKVEFLVSFYNNEISEKSEIFDDQFSVERPDGSNFTLKIRSTKLEDSAMYFCASSGQREETQYFGPGTRLLVL.

The chain links TRBV19 to TRBJ2-6; D not certain. The CDR3 contains 13 residues. CDR1 is LNHDA, CDR2 SQIVND, per germline (reference sequence). The V end was cut by 5 bases, the J end by 1 base, with 3 bases between. The CDR3 DNA reads TGTGCCAGTAGTGAGTCTGGGGCCAACGTCCTGACTTTC. Its protein product is CASSESGANVLTF. The full variable domain, in which reference TRBV19 and TRBJ2-6 provide the parts outside the CDR3, is DGGITQSPKYLFRKEGQNVTLSCEQNLNHDAMYWYRQDPGQGLRLIYYSQIVNDFQKGDIAEGYSVSREKKESFPLTVTSAQKNPTAFYLCASSESGANVLTFGAGSRLTVL.

This chain uses TRBV7-4 with TRBJ1-1; 7 bases are shared with TRBD1. With 7 bases clipped from V and 3 bases from J, the junction kept 8 bases outside the gene matches. There are 14 residues in the CDR3. Germline lookup yields CDR1 SGHVT and CDR2 SQSDAQ. The CDR3 DNA sequence: TGTGCCAGCACCCTAATACAGGGGTACACTGAAGCTTTCTTT. It is translated as CASTLIQGYTEAFF.

The chain has TRBV29-1 and TRBJ1-1, with a possible D match to TRBD1 (5 bases). Trimming shortened V by 6 bases and J by 1 base, and 6 bases separated the two germline ends. The CDR3 extends over 11 amino acids. The germline CDR1 and CDR2 sequences are SQVTM and ANQGSEA. The CDR3 bases are TGCAGCGTGACAGAGAACACTGAAGCTTTCTTT. Translation: CSVTENTEAFF.

The chain joins TRBV10-1 to TRBJ1-5; D not certain. V lost 11 bases to trimming and J lost 9 bases, with 11 bases between them. Germline lookup yields CDR1 WNHNN and CDR2 SYGVQD (reference sequence). The CDR3 is 10 residues long. Here the CDR3 DNA reads TGCGCCGGTGAGACGAGGCCCCAGCATTTT. It codes for CAGETRPQHF.

J is TRBJ1-2 and V is TRBV20-1, with 8 bases that match TRBD1. Germline lookup yields CDR1 DFQATT and CDR2 SNEGSKA (reference sequence). CDR3 length equals 13 residues. With V trimmed by 4 bases and J by 3 bases, 4 bases remained unmatched. This CDR3 is CSATQTGDYGYTF. The CDR3 bases are TGCAGTGCTACCCAGACAGGGGACTATGGCTACACCTTC.

This clonotype was found a few times. The V call is TRBV27, the J call TRBJ2-7, with TRBD2 matching 8 bases. The CDR3 length is 15 residues. Germline V CDR1 and CDR2: MNHEY, SMNVEV (reference sequence). V shed 3 bases and J 3 bases; nucleotides not matched to a gene: 7. The CDR3 sequence is CASSFGAGGNYEQYF. The CDR3 nucleotides are TGTGCCAGCAGTTTTGGGGCGGGAGGAAACTACGAGCAGTACTTC.

The V gene is TRBV6-2 or TRBV6-3, the J gene TRBJ1-6, with 9 positions matching TRBD1. The CDR3 is made up of 18 amino acids. Trimming at V came to 6 bases and at J to 5 bases, leaving 14 bases not matched to a gene. The germline V gene has CDR1 MNHEY and CDR2 SVGEGT. Here the CDR3 reads CASSHSTLGQGNNSPLHF. Written as DNA, the CDR3 is TGTGCCAGCAGCCACTCGACGTTAGGACAGGGGAATAATTCACCCCTCCACTTT.

This clonotype occurred many times. The CDR3 is CSASDPLYDITDTQYF. The CDR3 DNA is TGCAGCGCCTCTGACCCCCTCTATGACATCACAGATACGCAGTATTTT. The V and J genes are TRBV29-1 and TRBJ2-3; D gene ambiguous. With 7 bases removed from V and 2 bases from J, the gap between germline ends came to 22 bases. This CDR3 contains 16 residues. From germline, CDR1 is SQVTM and CDR2 ANQGSEA.